The next 28 T cell receptor beta chains were all read from a single sample in a study of blood T cell repertoires in COVID-19. Generated by immunoSEQ multiplex PCR, the TCRdb table keeps only in-frame clones and is missing some. The sample lists about 180,000 clones; 65% to 90% were seen once. Specimen: peripheral blood. The receptor source for this set is a human donor in a cohort sampled during active COVID-19.

The count of this clone is one. The J gene is TRBJ1-5, the V gene TRBV5-5, with D possibly matching TRBD1 (5 bases). The CDR3 is 16 amino acids. Germline CDR1 and CDR2: SGHKS and YYEKEE (reference sequence). The V end was cut by 0 bases, the J end by 6 bases, with 16 bases between. The CDR3 loop is CASSLAGRVAIQPQHF. The CDR3 bases are TGTGCCAGCAGCTTGGCCGGCAGGGTGGCTATTCAGCCCCAGCATTTT.

This clone was found once. This chain links TRBV6-5 with TRBJ2-3; 8 nucleotides align to TRBD1. Trimming took 9 bases from V and 2 from J; bases not matched to a gene: 7. The germline gives CDR1 MNHEY, CDR2 SVGAGI. This CDR3 is 14 amino acids long. The CDR3 nucleotides read TGTGCCAGTAACCGGGACAGGCTCACAGATACGCAGTATTTT. Encoded protein: CASNRDRLTDTQYF.

The chain couples TRBV3-1 (or the pseudogene TRBV3-2) to TRBJ2-6; 12 nucleotides agree with TRBD1. V lost 4 bases to trimming and J lost 1 base; unmatched junction nucleotides: 11. Germline CDR1 and CDR2: LGHDT and YNNKEL (reference sequence). The CDR3 sequence is 20 residues long. DNA for the CDR3: TGTGCCAGCAGCCCCACGAGGGGACAGGGGGCAGTATCTGGGGCCAACGTCCTGACTTTC. Protein product: CASSPTRGQGAVSGANVLTF.

The chain has TRBV9 and TRBJ1-5, with D possibly matching TRBD1 (5 bases). The germline gives CDR1 SGDLS, CDR2 YYNGEE. CDR3 length equals 14 residues. The V end was cut by 0 bases, the J end by 7 bases, with 11 bases between. CDR3 residues: CASSVAAGPQPQHF. In DNA, the CDR3 is TGTGCCAGCAGCGTAGCGGCAGGGCCCCAGCCCCAGCATTTT.

The rearrangement joins TRBV5-6 to TRBJ2-7; TRBD2 aligns across 11 bases. Germline-derived CDR1 and CDR2 are SGHDT and YYEEEE. The ends lost 0 bases at V and 2 bases at J; junction bases unmatched: 10. The CDR3 length is 18 residues. The CDR3: CASSLAQRTSGFTYEQYF. The CDR3 DNA sequence: TGTGCCAGCAGCTTGGCCCAACGGACTAGCGGGTTCACCTACGAGCAGTACTTC.

The chain is built from TRBV2 and TRBJ1-1; TRBD1 agrees at 8 bases. The germline CDR1 and CDR2 sequences are SNHLY and FYNNEI. V trimming: 6 bases; J trimming: 5 bases; junction bases outside the gene matches: 5. This CDR3 has 13 amino acids. The CDR3 spells CASRTGEVTEAFF. In DNA form, the CDR3 reads TGTGCCAGCAGGACAGGGGAGGTTACTGAAGCTTTCTTT.

V is TRBV27 and J is TRBJ1-2; D unclear. Per the germline V gene, CDR1 is MNHEY and CDR2 is SMNVEV (reference sequence). V lost 5 bases and J lost 8, with 15 bases in between. The CDR3 spans 13 residues. CDR3 sequence: CASSARKSQGYTF. Written as DNA, the CDR3 is TGTGCCAGCAGTGCCCGCAAAAGTCAGGGCTACACCTTC.

In its sample, this clone was seen once. The chain combines TRBV4-3 with TRBJ1-5; no clear D. CDR1 LGHNA and CDR2 YSLEER come from the germline V gene. The CDR3 covers 15 residues. The germline V and J ends were trimmed by 1 base and 2 bases, with 9 bases remaining between them. This CDR3 reads CASSQVWQGNQPQHF. In DNA, the CDR3 is TGCGCCAGCAGCCAAGTTTGGCAGGGCAATCAGCCCCAGCATTTT.

The chain is built from TRBV9 and TRBJ2-5; tentative D call: TRBD1 (7 bases). From germline, CDR1 is SGDLS and CDR2 YYNGEE. V lost 3 bases to trimming and J lost 5 bases, with 14 bases between them. This CDR3 is 14 amino acids long. CDR3 bases: TGTGCCAGCAGCGCCCCACAGGGGAGGGAGACCCAGTACTTC. This sequence encodes CASSAPQGRETQYF.

This clone was seen a single time. This chain links TRBV6-5 with TRBJ2-7; 7 positions match TRBD2. This CDR3 has 14 residues. Germline V gives CDR1 MNHEY, CDR2 SVGAGI. The V gene end was trimmed by 6 bases and the J gene end by 2 bases; junction bases not matched to a gene: 7. CDR3 in amino acids: CASRSGTIPYEQYF. The CDR3 bases are TGTGCCAGCAGGTCAGGGACTATCCCCTACGAGCAGTACTTC.

This clone was observed a few times. V and J are TRBV19 and TRBJ2-2, with 7 bases fitting TRBD1. CDR3 length: 14 residues. Looked up from germline, CDR1 is LNHDA and CDR2 is SQIVND (reference sequence). V was clipped by 4 bases and J by 3 bases; unmatched bases: 2. CDR3 amino acids: CASSKTGYTGELFF. The CDR3 DNA reads as TGTGCCAGTAGTAAGACAGGGTACACCGGGGAGCTGTTTTTT.

The gene calls are TRBV6-4 and TRBJ2-3, with 8 bases aligning to TRBD2. V gave up 3 bases and J gave up 3 bases; unmatched junction bases: 11. Germline V gene data show CDR1 as MRHNA and CDR2 as SNTAGT. The CDR3 sequence is 17 residues long. CDR3 region: CASSEDASGGATDTQYF. Here the CDR3 DNA reads TGTGCCAGCAGTGAAGATGCTTCGGGAGGGGCAACAGATACGCAGTATTTT.

The chain links TRBV24-1 to TRBJ2-7; 8 nucleotides agree with TRBD2. The CDR3 is made up of 15 amino acids. The V gene's germline CDR1 is KGHDR and CDR2 SFDVKD. V dropped 2 bases and J dropped 7; count of bases not matched to a gene: 9. CDR3 nucleotides: TGTGCCACCAGTGATTCGGGCGGGAGGATGGGAGAGCAGTACTTC. Translating it yields CATSDSGGRMGEQYF.

The chain couples TRBV27 to TRBJ2-7; TRBD1 matches at 7 bases. The germline V gene encodes CDR1 MNHEY and CDR2 SMNVEV (reference sequence). The CDR3 extends over 13 amino acids. V gave up 5 bases and J gave up 1 base; unmatched junction bases: 2. The CDR3 here is CASSPGQSYEQYF. DNA of the CDR3: TGTGCCAGCAGTCCGGGACAGTCCTACGAGCAGTACTTC.

The CDR3: CASSLSQGTFGNQPQHF. CDR3 nucleotides: TGTGCCAGCAGTTTATCCCAGGGTACATTTGGCAATCAGCCCCAGCATTTT. V and J are TRBV27 and TRBJ1-5; D might be TRBD1 (5 bases). Germline CDR1 is MNHEY and CDR2 is SMNVEV (reference sequence). This CDR3 region has 17 residues. V lost 0 bases, J lost 2 bases, and 14 bases lay in between.

The rearrangement links TRBV6-5 to TRBJ2-7; possible D gene TRBD1, 5 bases. CDR1 is MNHEY and CDR2 is SVGAGI in the germline V gene. The CDR3 sequence is 13 residues long. Trimming pared 0 bases from V and 4 bases from J, leaving 7 bases between. The CDR3 region has the DNA TGTGCCAGCAGTTACTCACAGGAATACGAGCAGTACTTC. Its protein product is CASSYSQEYEQYF.

The chain joins TRBV6-5 to TRBJ1-3; D not certain. The V and J ends lost 2 bases and 4 bases respectively, with 9 bases between them. This CDR3 spans 14 amino acids. The germline gives CDR1 MNHEY, CDR2 SVGAGI. CDR3 sequence reads: CASSYGWQGNTIYF. The CDR3, as DNA: TGTGCCAGCAGTTACGGTTGGCAGGGAAACACCATATATTTT.

V gene TRBV9 combines with J gene TRBJ2-7; TRBD2 is a possible D gene (7 bases). The V end was cut by 4 bases, the J end by 9 bases, with 14 bases between. Per germline, CDR1 SGDLS and CDR2 YYNGEE. This CDR3 has 12 amino acids. CDR3 in DNA: TGTGCCAGCAGCACATTAGGGGGGGCGCAGTACTTC. This encodes CASSTLGGAQYF.

With regard to this clone: Mismatch with germline at one junction end may stem from a read error. The chain employs TRBV5-1 and TRBJ2-1; 8 nucleotides line up with TRBD2. In germline, CDR1 is SGHRS, CDR2 YFSETQ. The CDR3 extends over 14 amino acids. Here the CDR3 DNA reads TGCGCCAGCAGAGGACTAGCCGATTACAGTGAGCAGTTCTTC. Translated, it gives CASRGLADYSEQFF. The full variable domain, its missing parts supplied by reference TRBV5-1 and TRBJ2-1, is KAGVTQTPRYLIKTRGQQVTLSCSPISGHRSVSWYQQTPGQGLQFLFEYFSETQRNKGNFPGRFSGRQFSNSRSEMNVSTLELGDSALYLCASRGLADYSEQFFGPGTRLTVL.

The chain carries TRBV27 and TRBJ1-1, with a tentative D call TRBD1 (5 bases). Trimming pared 4 bases from V and 3 bases from J, leaving 9 bases between. Per the germline V gene, CDR1 is MNHEY and CDR2 is SMNVEV (reference sequence). The CDR3 runs to 13 residues. For the CDR3, the DNA is TGTGCCAGCAGTTATACGACAGACACTGAAGCTTTCTTT. Its protein product is CASSYTTDTEAFF.

This clone was counted a single time. This sequence joins TRBV28 and TRBJ1-3, with 7 bases fitting TRBD1. The V segment lost 3 bases and the J segment 4 bases; nucleotides outside the gene matches: 9. The germline gives CDR1 MDHEN, CDR2 SYDVKM. This CDR3 is 16 amino acids long. The CDR3 nucleotides are TGTGCCAGCAGTTTGAGGGGCAGGGGGTACGGAAACACCATATATTTT. It specifies CASSLRGRGYGNTIYF.

V gene TRBV7-9 combines with J gene TRBJ1-2; D is uncertain. The CDR3 is 12 residues long. Germline V gene sequence: CDR1 SEHNR, CDR2 FQNEAQ (reference sequence). Trimming left V 4 bases short and J 5 bases short, with 8 bases between. The DNA of the CDR3 is TGTGCCAGCAGCTCCGAACTTTATGGCTACACCTTC. Its protein product is CASSSELYGYTF.

The chain links TRBV5-5 to TRBJ1-1, with 10 nucleotides matching TRBD1. This CDR3 has 14 amino acids. V trimming: 6 bases; J trimming: 6 bases; junction bases outside the gene matches: 8. CDR1 and CDR2 (germline): SGHKS, YYEKEE (reference sequence). CDR3 region: CASTRDRGRAEAFF. The CDR3 region has the DNA TGTGCCAGCACCCGGGACAGGGGTAGGGCTGAAGCTTTCTTT.

The chain carries TRBV3-1 (or the pseudogene TRBV3-2) and TRBJ2-7, with no clear D. Germline CDR1 and CDR2: LGHDT and YNNKEL (reference sequence). CDR3 length equals 11 residues. Deletions cut 1 base from V and 5 bases from J, with 3 bases between. The CDR3 loop reads CASSQVNEQYF. CDR3 DNA: TGTGCCAGCAGCCAAGTCAACGAGCAGTACTTC.

This chain uses TRBV5-8 with TRBJ2-1; 14 nucleotides agree with TRBD2. This CDR3 comprises 17 residues. With 4 bases clipped from V and 6 bases from J, the junction kept 9 bases outside the gene matches. Germline V gene data show CDR1 as SGHTS and CDR2 as YDEGEE. This CDR3 is CASSLQGTSGSANEQFF. The DNA for the CDR3 is TGTGCCAGCAGCCTCCAGGGGACTAGCGGGAGTGCCAATGAGCAGTTCTTC.

The rearrangement joins TRBV29-1 to TRBJ1-2; a weak D match, TRBD1 (5 bases). V gave up 7 bases and J gave up 7 bases, with 10 bases separating them. The CDR3 runs 10 residues. CDR1 and CDR2 from the germline V gene are SQVTM and ANQGSEA. CDR3 sequence: CSDDSGGYTF. CDR3 bases: TGCAGCGACGACAGTGGTGGCTACACCTTC.

The V gene is TRBV2, the J gene TRBJ2-5, with TRBD1 as a possible D gene (5 bases). V lost 7 bases to trimming and J lost 2 bases, with 20 bases between them. CDR3 size: 16 residues. CDR1 is SNHLY and CDR2 is FYNNEI in the germline V gene. CDR3: CASTSPRPDKQETQYF. For the CDR3, the DNA is TGTGCCAGCACCTCACCCCGGCCGGACAAACAAGAGACCCAGTACTTC.

This clone has only a few counts. The chain combines TRBV7-8 with TRBJ1-2, with D possibly being TRBD1 (5 bases). The V end lost 5 bases, the J end lost 8 bases, and 15 bases lay between the germline ends. The CDR3 is 13 amino acids. Germline V CDR1 and CDR2: SGHVS, FQNEAQ. Written as DNA, the CDR3 is TGTGCCAGCAGCCCGGGGGGTTCGCGGGGCTACACCTTC. This translates into CASSPGGSRGYTF.